The 32 T cell receptor beta chains reported below all come from one sample, sequenced in a study of molecular identifiers for immune sequencing clone quantification (dated by TCRdb to 2017 to 2018). Library preparation was by PCR. TCRdb shows the sequencer as Illumina HiSeq 4000. TCRdb itself trimmed the public reads at Q25 with fastp, ran MiXCR and retained productive beta chains. One record per CDR3 amino acid sequence lists the most common genes and DNA. The sample includes about 500,000 distinct CDR3 sequences, with about a fifth observed a single time. The biggest ten clones account for under 0.85% of the sample. Sequenced input: naive CD8+ T cells from blood, with Jurkat cell RNA spiked in. The cell subset or site label, as the study defines it: FACS-sorted CD8+CD4-CCR7+CD45RA+ naive T cells. The receptors stem from a human donor in good health. Some libraries in this study had Jurkat cell RNA spiked in.

This clonotype has a count of ten or more. The chain carries TRBV3-1 and TRBJ2-4; 8 bases are shared with TRBD1. CDR1 and CDR2 from the germline V gene are LGHDT and YNNKEL (reference sequence). V shed 3 bases and J 0 bases; nucleotides not matched to a gene: 4. The CDR3 totals 16 residues. This CDR3 reads CASSHEGQVAKNIQYF. CDR3 bases: TGTGCCAGCAGCCATGAGGGACAGGTAGCCAAAAACATTCAGTACTTC.

Remarks on this clonotype: This could be a read error, since a much larger clone is one nucleotide away. The gene calls are TRBV12-3 or TRBV12-4 and TRBJ2-7, with a weak D call TRBD1 (5 bases). Trimming cost V 5 bases and J 2 bases, with 10 bases left between them. The CDR3 totals 13 residues. The CDR3 region is CASSRQLAYEQYF. CDR3 nucleotide sequence: TGTGCCAGCAGTAGACAGCTTGCCTACGAGCAGTACTTC.

With respect to this clonotype: A much larger clone lies one base from this, so it may be a read error. The chain is built from TRBV29-1 and TRBJ2-7; the D gene is possibly TRBD2 (6 bases). The germline gives CDR1 SQVTM, CDR2 ANQGSEA. Trimming cost V 4 bases and J 4 bases, with 11 bases left between them. The CDR3 is 12 amino acids. The CDR3 loop is CSVGSGAYEQYF. For the CDR3, the DNA is TGCAGCGTTGGCTCGGGAGCTTACGAGCAGTACTTC.

This clonotype was seen only a few times. This chain joins TRBV9 and TRBJ2-7, with TRBD2 identical over 13 bases. Germline V gene lookup returns CDR1 SGDLS and CDR2 YYNGEE. CDR3 length: 16 residues. J was trimmed by 5 bases and V by 3 bases; bases with no gene match: 8. CDR3 DNA sequence: TGTGCCAGCAGCGACTACGGACTAGCGGGAGTAAACGAGCAGTACTTC. It codes for CASSDYGLAGVNEQYF.

There are many counts of this clonotype. The rearrangement joins TRBV5-1 to TRBJ1-1; 9 nucleotides agree with TRBD1. With V trimmed by 4 bases and J by 10 bases, 8 bases remained unmatched. Per the germline V gene, CDR1 is SGHRS and CDR2 is YFSETQ. This CDR3 has 13 residues. This chain's CDR3 is CASSPGTGFPAFF. CDR3 nucleotide sequence: TGCGCCAGCAGCCCCGGGACAGGGTTTCCAGCTTTCTTT.

There are many counts of this clonotype. This chain joins TRBV2 and TRBJ2-1; 9 nucleotides line up with TRBD2. Losses at the gene ends were 6 bases for V and 8 bases for J; bases not matched to a gene: 11. Germline-derived CDR1 and CDR2 are SNHLY and FYNNEI. The CDR3 runs to 15 residues. This chain's CDR3 is CASSLPRTSVYEQFF. CDR3 DNA sequence: TGTGCCAGCAGCCTCCCGAGGACTAGCGTGTATGAGCAGTTCTTC.

There are many counts of this clonotype. V is TRBV7-9 and J is TRBJ1-1; 9 nucleotides agree with TRBD1. There are 14 residues in the CDR3. Unmatched junction bases numbered 5, after V lost 3 bases and J lost 6 bases. CDR1 is SEHNR and CDR2 is FQNEAQ in the germline V gene (reference sequence). CDR3 DNA: TGTGCCAGCAGCTTTCCGGGACAGGGTGCTGAAGCTTTCTTT. Translating gives CASSFPGQGAEAFF.

The chain has TRBV27 and TRBJ2-7; a weak D match, TRBD1 (6 bases). Trimming stripped 3 bases from V and 3 bases from J, with 15 bases between. Germline loops: CDR1 MNHEY, CDR2 SMNVEV (reference sequence). This CDR3 is built from 15 residues. The CDR3 nucleotides are TGTGCCAGCAGTTTGACAGGACCCTCCAGCTACGAGCAGTACTTC. Translated: CASSLTGPSSYEQYF.

V is TRBV6-6 and J is TRBJ2-1, with D perhaps given as TRBD1 or TRBD2 (7 bases each). Germline CDR1 reads MNHNY; CDR2 reads SVGAGI (reference sequence). The CDR3 extends over 15 amino acids. Between the trimmed V and J ends, which lost 6 bases and 7 bases, there was a span of 19 bases. CDR3 sequence: CASSYREGAGNEQFF. CDR3 DNA: TGTGCCAGCAGCTACAGGGAGGGGGCGGGTAATGAGCAGTTCTTC.

This clonotype was seen a handful of times. The gene calls are TRBV19 and TRBJ2-5, with D unclear. This CDR3 has 13 amino acids. CDR1 LNHDA and CDR2 SQIVND come from the germline V gene (reference sequence). Trimming removed 7 bases from V and 2 bases from J, with 11 bases in between. CDR3 sequence reads: CASTSYGQETQYF. The DNA for the CDR3 is TGTGCCAGTACCTCATACGGGCAAGAGACCCAGTACTTC.

A few counts support this clonotype. The chain uses TRBV5-6 and TRBJ1-3; no definite D call. V was cut by 1 base and J by 6 bases, with 14 bases left in between. The CDR3 sequence is 15 residues long. Germline assignment: CDR1 SGHDT and CDR2 YYEEEE. The CDR3 protein is CASSLFPAQQNTIYF. The CDR3 bases are TGTGCCAGCAGCTTGTTTCCAGCCCAACAAAACACCATATATTTT.

Comments on this clonotype: At one end the junction does not follow the germline gene, possibly because of a read error. The chain links TRBV29-1 to TRBJ2-7, with D perhaps matching TRBD1 (7 bases). CDR3 length: 13 residues. Germline CDR1 SQVTM, CDR2 ANQGSEA. The CDR3 sequence: CSVGSGGSYERYF. The DNA for the CDR3 is TGCAGCGTTGGGTCAGGGGGGTCCTACGAGCGGTACTTC.

To note about this clonotype: A much more abundant neighbour one base away suggests this may be a read error. The gene calls are TRBV7-9 and TRBJ2-3; 8 nucleotides line up with TRBD2. This CDR3 has 16 residues. Germline V gene data show CDR1 as SEHNR and CDR2 as FQNEAQ (reference sequence). Germline trimming cut 3 bases from V and 5 bases from J; bases unmatched to any gene: 10. The CDR3 region is CASSLGGRYTKDTQYF. The CDR3 DNA follows: TGTGCCAGCAGCTTGGGCGGGAGGTATACCAAAGATACGCAGTATTTT.

This clonotype was counted only a few times. The rearrangement links TRBV18 to TRBJ2-7, with TRBD1 matching over 9 bases. V shed 4 bases, J shed 0 bases, and the junction held 10 bases outside the gene matches. The CDR3 covers 17 residues. CDR1 and CDR2 from the germline V gene are KGHSH and LQKENI. The CDR3 DNA reads TGTGCCAGCTCACTACTTACAGGGGGCGCGAACTCCTACGAGCAGTACTTC. Protein sequence: CASSLLTGGANSYEQYF.

This CDR3 is CAWSEPDRRADGYTF. CDR3 coding DNA: TGTGCCTGGTCCGAACCGGACCGTCGTGCGGATGGCTACACCTTC. The chain uses TRBV30 and TRBJ1-2; unclear D gene. V was trimmed by 5 bases and J by 6 bases, leaving 22 bases between them. From germline, CDR1 is GTSNPN and CDR2 SVGIG (reference sequence). The CDR3 has 15 amino acids.

The chain combines TRBV4-1 with TRBJ2-5; 8 bases map to TRBD2. The CDR3 sequence is 15 residues long. V lost 1 base to trimming and J lost 3 bases; unmatched junction nucleotides: 4. CDR1 and CDR2 (germline): MGHRA, YSYEKL. CDR3: CASSQAGTREETQYF. In nucleotides, the CDR3 is TGCGCCAGCAGCCAAGCCGGGACTAGGGAAGAGACCCAGTACTTC.

The chain carries TRBV20-1 and TRBJ2-3; D unresolved. There are 16 residues in the CDR3. V was trimmed by 0 bases and J by 2 bases, leaving 15 bases between them. Germline assignment: CDR1 DFQATT and CDR2 SNEGSKA (reference sequence). CDR3 protein: CSARDIETVNTDTQYF. The CDR3 nucleotides read TGCAGTGCTAGAGATATCGAAACAGTTAACACAGATACGCAGTATTTT.

The J gene is TRBJ1-1, the V gene TRBV20-1; possibly TRBD1 for D (5 bases). Trimming removed 5 bases from V and 0 bases from J, with 16 bases in between. Germline V gene lookup returns CDR1 DFQATT and CDR2 SNEGSKA (reference sequence). CDR3 length equals 15 residues. CDR3 in amino acids: CSAPGRGGLNTEAFF. CDR3 DNA: TGCAGTGCTCCCGGACGGGGGGGGTTGAACACTGAAGCTTTCTTT.

The chain is built from TRBV29-1 and TRBJ2-3; D is undetermined. With 4 bases removed from V and 1 base from J, the gap between germline ends came to 9 bases. Looked up from germline, CDR1 is SQVTM and CDR2 is ANQGSEA. The CDR3 runs to 13 residues. The CDR3 region is CSVGIRGTDTQYF. The CDR3 DNA follows: TGCAGCGTTGGAATAAGGGGCACAGATACGCAGTATTTT.

As regards this clonotype: Just one base apart from a much larger clone, this may be a read error. The CDR3 DNA reads as TGCGCCAGCGGCTGGGGATCGGGAAGGAACACTGAAGCTTTCTTT. Translated: CASGWGSGRNTEAFF. The J gene is TRBJ1-1, the V gene TRBV5-1, with D unclear. The ends were cut back, 7 bases at V and 1 base at J, with 17 bases in the middle. Germline V gives CDR1 SGHRS, CDR2 YFSETQ. This CDR3 spans 15 amino acids.

This clonotype was seen repeatedly, ten times or more. The rearrangement uses TRBV7-9 and TRBJ2-2, with D unclear. The CDR3 loop spans 13 amino acids. Trimming removed 5 bases at V and 2 bases at J, with 6 bases between. Per germline, CDR1 SEHNR and CDR2 FQNEAQ (reference sequence). DNA for the CDR3: TGTGCCAGCAGCCCAGATAACACCGGGGAGCTGTTTTTT. Protein sequence: CASSPDNTGELFF.

The chain carries TRBV7-6 and TRBJ1-4; D not resolved. The CDR3 is made up of 13 amino acids. V lost 1 base and J lost 5, with 5 bases in between. The V gene's germline CDR1 is SGHVS and CDR2 FNYEAQ. CDR3 in amino acids: CASSLVPNEKLFF. CDR3 DNA: TGTGCCAGCAGCTTAGTACCGAATGAAAAACTGTTTTTT.

There are a few counts of this clonotype. The CDR3 DNA is TGTGCCAGCAGTAATGACAGCCACGAGCAGTACTTC. Translated: CASSNDSHEQYF. The chain carries TRBV6-5 and TRBJ2-7, with a tentative D call TRBD1 (5 bases). Germline assignment: CDR1 MNHEY and CDR2 SVGAGI. The V end was cut by 5 bases, the J end by 5 bases, with 10 bases between. This CDR3 spans 12 amino acids.

The sample holds many counts of this clonotype. The chain couples TRBV4-3 to TRBJ2-3; no clear D. The CDR3 length is 14 residues. Germline V gives CDR1 LGHNA, CDR2 YSLEER. The V end lost 1 base, the J end lost 1 base, and 6 bases lay between the germline ends. As DNA, the CDR3 is TGCGCCAGCAGCCAAGGAGGCGGCACAGATACGCAGTATTTT. Its protein product is CASSQGGGTDTQYF.

This clonotype was detected many times. The chain has TRBV7-2 and TRBJ2-3; 9 positions match TRBD2. Germline CDR1 SGHTA, CDR2 FQGNSA. V shed 5 bases, J shed 4 bases, and the junction held 4 bases outside the gene matches. The CDR3 loop spans 14 amino acids. CDR3 sequence (DNA): TGTGCCAGCAGCCTTCTAGCGGGATCAGATACGCAGTATTTT. Translating gives CASSLLAGSDTQYF.

This chain connects TRBV5-6 to TRBJ2-7, with a weak D call TRBD1 (5 bases). The CDR3 extends over 16 amino acids. Deletions cut 0 bases from V and 3 bases from J, with 16 bases between. Germline V lookup: CDR1 SGHDT, CDR2 YYEEEE. The CDR3 loop reads CASSLEGPINFYEQYF. In nucleotides, the CDR3 is TGTGCCAGCAGCTTGGAGGGGCCCATCAATTTCTACGAGCAGTACTTC.

This chain connects TRBV4-3 to TRBJ1-1, with a tentative D call TRBD1 (5 bases). The CDR3 runs 16 residues. The V end was cut by 0 bases, the J end by 4 bases, with 15 bases between. Per germline, CDR1 LGHNA and CDR2 YSLEER. The CDR3 DNA reads as TGCGCCAGCAGCCAAGATATCGGGGGGTCCGGCACTGAAGCTTTCTTT. Translation: CASSQDIGGSGTEAFF.

The chain carries TRBV7-9 and TRBJ2-7; 11 positions agree with TRBD1. V lost 5 bases and J lost 6; bases outside the gene matches: 9. The CDR3 covers 15 residues. CDR1 is SEHNR and CDR2 is FQNEAQ in the germline V gene (reference sequence). DNA of the CDR3: TGTGCCAGCAGCCCCGGACAGGGGGCGCTTCTCGAGCAGTACTTC. Its translation: CASSPGQGALLEQYF.

This clonotype showed up just a few times. Relative to the germline gene, one junction end is altered; a read error may explain this. The genes are TRBV19 and TRBJ2-3; D possibly corresponds to TRBD2 (5 bases). This CDR3 has 15 residues. Germline CDR1 is LNHDA and CDR2 is SQIVND (reference sequence). Here the CDR3 DNA reads TGTGCCAGTAGTCTTCAGGACTTGGGCGTAGATACGCAATATTTT. Its protein product is CASSLQDLGVDTQYF.

The chain links TRBV12-3 or TRBV12-4 to TRBJ2-1, with 12 bases that match TRBD2. CDR3 size: 14 residues. With V trimmed by 6 bases and J by 8 bases, 5 bases remained unmatched. The CDR3 bases are TGTGCCAGCAGCCCTAGCGGGGGGGGGGATGAGCAGTTCTTC. The encoded protein is CASSPSGGGDEQFF.

This clonotype has at least ten counts. The chain carries TRBV7-2 and TRBJ2-6; 9 positions agree with TRBD2. The ends lost 5 bases at V and 0 bases at J; junction bases unmatched: 14. CDR3 length equals 20 residues. The germline CDR1 and CDR2 sequences are SGHTA and FQGNSA. Here the CDR3 DNA reads TGTGCCAGCAGCCCGGCAAGACTAGCGGACCTTCCCTCTGGGGCCAACGTCCTGACTTTC. This sequence encodes CASSPARLADLPSGANVLTF.

This clonotype was observed a handful of times. Possible read error: a much larger clone is one base away. The chain carries TRBV4-3 and TRBJ2-6; possible D gene TRBD1, 6 bases. CDR3 size: 14 residues. Per germline, CDR1 LGHNA and CDR2 YSLEER. Written as DNA, the CDR3 is TGCGCCAGCAGCCACCTATCAGGGGCCAACGCCCTGACTTTC. This encodes CASSHLSGANALTF.